This T cell receptor beta chain was sequenced during a study of STAT3 mutations in large granular lymphocyte leukemia. Notes on the study in general: Variable sampling intervals and differing treatment regimens complicated linking therapy response to TCR clonal burden changes. In several patients, dominant TCR clone burden exceeded STAT3 mutant burden, suggesting STAT3 mutation arose secondarily. In T-cell large granular lymphocyte leukemia, about half of patients showed multiple immunodominant subclonotypes.

TCRdb's copy holds only in-frame clones and misses some; the assay was immunoSEQ multiplex PCR. The repertoire holds about 42,000 clones, with about 81% as singletons. Worth noting for this clone: Its antigen is not identified.

The sequencing input was PBMCs. The TCR originated in a human donor with T large granular lymphocyte leukemia. Some clones in this sample may be carry-over from other donors' samples.

This CDR3 reads CASSARGGPANEQFF. CDR3 sequence (DNA): TGTGCCAGCAGCGCTCGGGGGGGCCCCGCCAATGAGCAGTTCTTC. The V gene is TRBV7-9, the J gene TRBJ2-1, with 8 bases lining up with TRBD2. Trimming took 5 bases from V and 6 from J; bases not matched to a gene: 9. The CDR3 consists of 15 residues. Per germline, CDR1 SEHNR and CDR2 FQNEAQ (reference sequence).